Here is one T cell receptor (beta chain) with its context. CD45RO-negative, CCR7-selected cells formed the naive CD8 fraction, which excluded terminally differentiated effector memory CD45RA+ cells. The data were obtained in a study of shared clonotypes between healthy human individuals. Repertoires were generated with immunoSEQ multiplex PCR, while TCRdb's copy carries only in-frame clones and drops some. The table shows roughly 2.1 million clones, with about 92% occurring only once. V gave up 4 bases and J gave up 1 base, with 12 bases separating them. Germline lookup yields CDR1 SGHRS and CDR2 YFSETQ. The CDR3 length is 14 residues.

This sequence joins TRBV5-1 and TRBJ2-7, with D unclear. This receptor was identified in a man younger than 30 in good health. Some clones in this sample may be carry-over from other donors' samples. Source material: naive CD8+ T cells from PBMCs. The CDR3 DNA sequence: TGCGCCAGCAGCATCCAACAAACGTCCTACGAGCAGTACTTC. As protein: CASSIQQTSYEQYF.